Listed below are T cell receptor beta chains from one sample, sequenced in a study of shared clonotypes between healthy human individuals. TCRdb's copy holds only in-frame clones and misses some; the assay was immunoSEQ multiplex PCR. The repertoire consists of around 1.5 million clones, with nearly 99% occurring once and the leading ten covering about 0.4%. Sequencing input: naive CD4+ T cells sorted from blood. The origin of the receptors is a man in his thirties or forties in good health. Both conserved end residues are part of each CDR3. The D gene is left open where the match is weak. For some rows the clone size is stated as once, few or many, or as a class when expanded; others skip it.

>TRBV10-3|13|.|.|TRBJ2-7
CAISASGYPEQYF
TGTGCCATCAGTGCCTCAGGGTATCCCGAGCAGTACTTC
>TRBV5-1|23|.|.|TRBJ2-5
CASSPGLGGSRGRVRGVQETQYF
TGCGCCAGCAGCCCGGGACTGGGAGGTTCAAGAGGGCGTGTGAGAGGGGTTCAAGAGACCCAGTACTTC
>TRBV5-4|14|once|.|TRBJ1-1
CASSLATEPTEAFF
TGTGCCAGCAGCTTGGCCACGGAACCCACTGAAGCTTTCTTT
>TRBV5-8|14|.|.|TRBJ1-5
CASSTGYVDQPQHF
TGTGCCAGCAGTACAGGGTATGTGGATCAGCCCCAGCATTTT
>TRBV4-1|16|.|.|TRBJ2-7
CASSQERTRTSYEQYF
TGCGCCAGCAGCCAAGAGCGGACCAGAACCTCCTACGAGCAGTACTTC
>TRBV13|15|.|TRBD2|TRBJ2-1
CASSPRTSGGYEQFF
TGTGCCAGCAGCCCCCGGACTAGCGGAGGCTATGAGCAGTTCTTC
>TRBV14|15|.|TRBD2|TRBJ2-1
CASSQDPGTSDEQFF
TGTGCCAGCAGCCAAGATCCAGGGACTAGCGATGAGCAGTTCTTC
>TRBV15|15|.|TRBD1|TRBJ2-7
CATSRGTGPPYEQYF
TGTGCCACCAGCAGAGGGACAGGGCCGCCCTACGAGCAGTACTTC
>TRBV14|16|.|TRBD1|TRBJ2-1
CASSLGRDRFHNEQFF
TGTGCCAGCAGCCTCGGACGGGACAGGTTCCACAATGAGCAGTTCTTC
>TRBV7-8|13|.|.|TRBJ2-7
CASSLISSHEQYF
TGTGCCAGCAGCTTAATTAGCAGCCACGAGCAGTACTTC
>TRBV28|16|.|TRBD2|TRBJ2-7
CASSLFSGRTPYEQYF
TGTGCCAGCAGTTTATTCAGCGGGAGGACTCCCTACGAGCAGTACTTC
>TRBV10-3|14|.|TRBD1|TRBJ1-2
CAISERRQGGGYTF
TGTGCCATCAGTGAGAGAAGACAGGGAGGTGGCTACACCTTC
>TRBV27|15|.|.|TRBJ2-3
CASSFAGRSTDTQYF
TGTGCCAGCAGTTTTGCAGGCAGAAGCACAGATACGCAGTATTTT
>TRBV7-9|13|.|.|TRBJ1-1
CASSLGTTRRAFF
TGTGCCAGCAGCTTAGGGACCACAAGAAGAGCTTTCTTT
>TRBV30|16|.|.|TRBJ1-5
CAWSVRNSAGNQPQHF
TGTGCCTGGAGTGTACGAAATTCGGCAGGCAATCAGCCCCAGCATTTT
>TRBV19|14|once|.|TRBJ2-2
CASVRTVNTGELFF
TGTGCCAGCGTACGGACAGTGAACACCGGGGAGCTGTTTTTT
>TRBV7-9|13|.|.|TRBJ2-7
CASSLHLLYEQYF
TGTGCCAGCAGCTTACATCTCCTTTACGAGCAGTACTTC
>TRBV18|14|.|.|TRBJ1-4
CASSQPGVREKLFF
TGTGCCAGCTCGCAGCCGGGGGTCCGGGAAAAACTGTTTTTT
>TRBV28|14|.|TRBD1|TRBJ2-1
CASSFVGQVDEQFF
TGTGCCAGCAGTTTCGTTGGACAGGTCGATGAGCAGTTCTTC
>TRBV4-1|15|.|TRBD1|TRBJ1-1
CASSQIRDSNTEAFF
TGCGCCAGCAGCCAGATCCGGGACAGTAACACTGAAGCTTTCTTT
>TRBV5-1|18|.|TRBD2|TRBJ2-5
CASSLEDLAGGWGETQYF
TGCGCCAGCAGCTTGGAAGATCTAGCGGGAGGGTGGGGAGAGACCCAGTACTTC
>TRBV5-6|15|.|.|TRBJ2-1
CASSLVPVKNNEQFF
TGTGCCAGCAGCTTGGTCCCCGTTAAGAACAATGAGCAGTTCTTC
>TRBV28|17|.|TRBD2|TRBJ2-1
CASSFGRGSLMWDEQFF
TGTGCCAGCAGTTTCGGGCGCGGGAGTTTGATGTGGGATGAGCAGTTCTTC
>TRBV5-5|14|.|.|TRBJ1-2
CASSLNRVHYGYTF
TGTGCCAGCAGCTTAAACAGGGTTCACTATGGCTACACCTTC
>TRBV18|15|.|.|TRBJ2-7
CASSLPGRQSYEQYF
TGTGCCAGCTCACTACCAGGCCGACAATCCTACGAGCAGTACTTC
>TRBV5-4|18|.|TRBD2|TRBJ2-1
CASSSGTSGSRGDNEQFF
TGTGCCAGCAGCTCGGGGACTAGCGGGAGCCGTGGGGACAATGAGCAGTTCTTC
>TRBV29-1|15|.|TRBD2|TRBJ2-3
CSVEVGLAGTDTQYF
TGCAGCGTTGAAGTGGGACTAGCGGGCACAGATACGCAGTATTTT
>TRBV4-1|16|once|.|TRBJ2-1
CASSQVSGTGLNEQFF
TGCGCCAGCAGCCAAGTAAGCGGAACGGGGCTCAATGAGCAGTTCTTC
>TRBV7-8|16|.|.|TRBJ2-7
CASSLLGGGRTNEQYF
TGTGCCAGCAGCTTACTAGGGGGCGGGAGGACCAACGAGCAGTACTTC
>TRBV10-3|13|.|.|TRBJ2-1
CAISEGYNNEQFF
TGTGCCATCAGTGAGGGGTACAACAATGAGCAGTTCTTC
>TRBV4-3|15|.|TRBD1|TRBJ2-1
CASSQPGQGTNEQFF
TGCGCCAGCAGCCAACCGGGACAGGGTACCAATGAGCAGTTCTTC
>TRBV18|13|.|TRBD1|TRBJ1-1
CASSGQGNTEAFF
TGTGCCAGCTCAGGACAGGGGAACACTGAAGCTTTCTTT
>TRBV7-9|16|.|.|TRBJ2-2
CASEERLGGGAGELFF
TGTGCCAGCGAAGAGCGACTCGGTGGGGGAGCCGGGGAGCTGTTTTTT
>TRBV5-4|13|.|TRBD1|TRBJ1-2
CASSFRDSYGYTF
TGTGCCAGCAGCTTTAGGGACAGCTATGGCTACACCTTC
>TRBV27|14|.|.|TRBJ1-4
CASSFRQSNEKLFF
TGTGCCAGCAGTTTTCGGCAGTCTAATGAAAAACTGTTTTTT
>TRBV5-4|16|.|.|TRBJ2-5
CASSNVSGSIQETQYF
TGTGCCAGCAGTAATGTATCGGGATCAATCCAAGAGACCCAGTACTTC
>TRBV28|13|.|TRBD2|TRBJ2-3
CVSGLASTDTQYF
TGTGTCTCGGGACTAGCGAGCACAGATACGCAGTATTTT
>TRBV5-1|15|.|.|TRBJ2-5
CASSLVTSRGETQYF
TGCGCCAGCAGCTTGGTGACTTCCCGGGGGGAGACCCAGTACTTC
>TRBV11-3|15|once|TRBD2|TRBJ2-2
CASSPGTRPTGELFF
TGTGCCAGCAGCCCCGGGACTAGACCCACCGGGGAGCTGTTTTTT
>TRBV19|12|.|TRBD1|TRBJ1-2
CASRQGASGYTF
TGTGCCAGTCGACAGGGGGCTTCTGGCTACACCTTC
>TRBV9|14|.|.|TRBJ2-1
CASSVADSYNEQFF
TGTGCCAGCAGCGTAGCGGACAGCTACAATGAGCAGTTCTTC
>TRBV7-9|16|.|TRBD1|TRBJ1-4
CASSLTSGTENEKLFF
TGTGCCAGCAGCTTAACTTCCGGGACAGAAAATGAAAAACTGTTTTTT
>TRBV2|16|.|.|TRBJ2-3
CASSEEGLQITDTQYF
TGTGCCAGCAGTGAAGAGGGTCTACAGATCACAGATACGCAGTATTTT
>TRBV4-1|13|.|.|TRBJ1-1
CASSQDSLTEAFF
TGCGCCAGCAGCCAAGACAGTCTCACTGAAGCTTTCTTT
>TRBV9|15|.|.|TRBJ2-6
CASSVVNSGANVLTF
TGTGCCAGCAGCGTAGTAAACTCTGGGGCCAACGTCCTGACTTTC
>TRBV5-5|16|.|.|TRBJ2-4
CASSATGHIAKNIQYF
TGTGCCAGCAGCGCGACGGGACATATAGCCAAAAACATTCAGTACTTC
>TRBV9|16|.|.|TRBJ1-3
CASSVMDTRSGNTIYF
TGTGCCAGCAGCGTGATGGACACGCGCTCTGGAAACACCATATATTTT
>TRBV18|15|.|TRBD1|TRBJ2-2
CASSPGQGGTGELFF
TGTGCCAGCTCACCCGGACAGGGTGGCACCGGGGAGCTGTTTTTT
>TRBV28|13|.|TRBD1|TRBJ2-2
CASSSRGNGELFF
TGTGCCAGCAGTTCCAGGGGGAACGGGGAGCTGTTTTTT
>TRBV10-3|17|.|.|TRBJ2-5
CAISESLRGSGKETQYF
TGTGCCATCAGTGAGTCCCTTCGAGGGTCGGGGAAAGAGACCCAGTACTTC
>TRBV2|14|.|.|TRBJ2-5
CASSDRRSQETQYF
TGTGCCAGCAGTGATCGTCGGTCTCAAGAGACCCAGTACTTC